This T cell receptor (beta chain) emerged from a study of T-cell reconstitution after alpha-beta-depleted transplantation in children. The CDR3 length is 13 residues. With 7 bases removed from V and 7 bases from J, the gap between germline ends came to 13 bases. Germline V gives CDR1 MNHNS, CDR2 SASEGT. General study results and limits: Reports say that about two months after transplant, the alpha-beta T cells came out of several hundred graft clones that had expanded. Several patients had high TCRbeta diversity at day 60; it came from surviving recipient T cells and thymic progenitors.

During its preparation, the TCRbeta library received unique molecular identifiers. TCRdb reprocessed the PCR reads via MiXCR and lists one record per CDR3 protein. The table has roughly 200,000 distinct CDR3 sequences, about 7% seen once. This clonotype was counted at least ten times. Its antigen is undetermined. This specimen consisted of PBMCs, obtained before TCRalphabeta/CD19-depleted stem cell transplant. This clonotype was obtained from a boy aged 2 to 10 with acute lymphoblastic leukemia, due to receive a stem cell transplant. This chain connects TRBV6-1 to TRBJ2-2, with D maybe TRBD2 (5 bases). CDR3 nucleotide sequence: TGTGCCAGCACTGGTGGGGAGTTCGGGGAGCTGTTTTTT. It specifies CASTGGEFGELFF.